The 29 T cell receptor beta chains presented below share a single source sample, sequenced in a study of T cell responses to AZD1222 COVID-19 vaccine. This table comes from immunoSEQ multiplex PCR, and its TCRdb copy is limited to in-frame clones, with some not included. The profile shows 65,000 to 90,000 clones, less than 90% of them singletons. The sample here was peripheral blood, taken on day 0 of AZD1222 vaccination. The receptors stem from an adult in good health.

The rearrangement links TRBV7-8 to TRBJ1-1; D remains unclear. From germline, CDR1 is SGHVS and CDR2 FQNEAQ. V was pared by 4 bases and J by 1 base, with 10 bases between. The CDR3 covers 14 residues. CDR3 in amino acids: CASSSVVQNTEAFF. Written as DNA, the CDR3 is TGTGCCAGCAGCTCCGTGGTCCAGAACACTGAAGCTTTCTTT.

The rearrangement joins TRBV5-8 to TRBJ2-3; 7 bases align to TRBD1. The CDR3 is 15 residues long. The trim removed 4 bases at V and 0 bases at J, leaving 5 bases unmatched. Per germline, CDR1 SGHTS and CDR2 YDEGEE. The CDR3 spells CASSRTQGSTDTQYF. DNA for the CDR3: TGTGCCAGCAGCCGGACACAGGGGAGCACAGATACGCAGTATTTT.

This CDR3 is CASSQDENPYEQYF. The CDR3 nucleotides read TGTGCCAGCAGCCAAGATGAGAACCCCTACGAGCAGTACTTC. The J gene is TRBJ2-7, the V gene TRBV14; D not resolved. The ends were cut back, 0 bases at V and 2 bases at J, with 8 bases in the middle. Germline-derived CDR1 and CDR2 are SGHDN and FVKESK. CDR3 size: 14 residues.

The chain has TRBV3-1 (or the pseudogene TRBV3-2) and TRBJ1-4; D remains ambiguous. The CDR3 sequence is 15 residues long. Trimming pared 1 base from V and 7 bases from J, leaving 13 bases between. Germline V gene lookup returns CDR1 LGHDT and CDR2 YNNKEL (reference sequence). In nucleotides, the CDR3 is TGTGCCAGCAGCCAAGCGTGGTTGAAAGTTGAAAAACTGTTTTTT. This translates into CASSQAWLKVEKLFF.

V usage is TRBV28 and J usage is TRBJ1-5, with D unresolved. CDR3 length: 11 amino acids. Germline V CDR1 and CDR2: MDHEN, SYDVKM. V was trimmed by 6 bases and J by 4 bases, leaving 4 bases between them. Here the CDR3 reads CASRANQPQHF. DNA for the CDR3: TGTGCCAGCAGGGCTAATCAGCCCCAGCATTTT.

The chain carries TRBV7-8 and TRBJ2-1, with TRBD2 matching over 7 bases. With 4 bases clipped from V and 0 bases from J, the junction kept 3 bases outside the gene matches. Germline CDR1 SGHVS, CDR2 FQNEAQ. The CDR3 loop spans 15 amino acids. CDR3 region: CASSSLAVSYNEQFF. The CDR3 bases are TGTGCCAGCAGCTCGCTAGCGGTCTCCTACAATGAGCAGTTCTTC.

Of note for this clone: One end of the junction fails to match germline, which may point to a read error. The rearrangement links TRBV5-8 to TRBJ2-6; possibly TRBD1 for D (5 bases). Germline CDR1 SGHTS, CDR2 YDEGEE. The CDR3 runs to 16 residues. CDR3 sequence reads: CASSSRFASGAYVLTF. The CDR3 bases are TGTGCCAGCAGCTCCAGGTTTGCCTCTGGGGCCTACGTCCTGACTTTC.

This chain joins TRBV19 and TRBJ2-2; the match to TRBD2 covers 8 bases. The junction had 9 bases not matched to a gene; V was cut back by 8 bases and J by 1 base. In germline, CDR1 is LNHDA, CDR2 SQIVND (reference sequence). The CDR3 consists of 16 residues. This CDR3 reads CASGRGELGNTGELFF. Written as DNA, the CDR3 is TGTGCCAGTGGGCGGGGGGAACTGGGGAACACCGGGGAGCTGTTTTTT. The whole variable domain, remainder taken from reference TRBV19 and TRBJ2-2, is DGGITQSPKYLFRKEGQNVTLSCEQNLNHDAMYWYRQDPGQGLRLIYYSQIVNDFQKGDIAEGYSVSREKKESFPLTVTSAQKNPTAFYLCASGRGELGNTGELFFGEGSRLTVL.

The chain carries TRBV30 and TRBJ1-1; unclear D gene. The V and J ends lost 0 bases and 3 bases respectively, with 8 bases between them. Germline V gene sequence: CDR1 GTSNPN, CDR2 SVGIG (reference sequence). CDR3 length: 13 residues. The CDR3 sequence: CAWSVTPYTEAFF. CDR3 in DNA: TGTGCCTGGAGTGTAACCCCGTACACTGAAGCTTTCTTT.

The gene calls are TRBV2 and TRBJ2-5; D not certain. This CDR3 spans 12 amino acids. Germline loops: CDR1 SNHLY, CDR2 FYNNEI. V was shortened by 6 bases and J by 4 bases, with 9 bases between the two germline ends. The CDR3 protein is CASRADVETQYF. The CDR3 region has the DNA TGTGCCAGCAGAGCCGACGTAGAGACCCAGTACTTC.

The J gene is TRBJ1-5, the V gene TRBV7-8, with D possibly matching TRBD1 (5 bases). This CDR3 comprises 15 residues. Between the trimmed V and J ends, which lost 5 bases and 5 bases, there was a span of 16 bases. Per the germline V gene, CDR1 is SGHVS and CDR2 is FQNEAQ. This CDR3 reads CASSQSRDRYQPQHF. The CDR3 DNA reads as TGTGCCAGCAGCCAATCGCGCGACAGATATCAGCCCCAGCATTTT.

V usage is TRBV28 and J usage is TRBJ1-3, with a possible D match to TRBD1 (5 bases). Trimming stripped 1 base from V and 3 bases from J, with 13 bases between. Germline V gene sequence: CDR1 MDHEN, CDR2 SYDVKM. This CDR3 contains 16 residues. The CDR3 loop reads CASSLSAGGGGNTIYF. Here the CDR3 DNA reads TGTGCCAGCAGTTTATCCGCCGGGGGGGGTGGAAACACCATATATTTT.

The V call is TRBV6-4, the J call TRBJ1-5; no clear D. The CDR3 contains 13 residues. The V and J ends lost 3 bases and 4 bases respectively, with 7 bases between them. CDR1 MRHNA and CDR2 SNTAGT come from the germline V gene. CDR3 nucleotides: TGTGCCAGCAGTGAACAGCCGAATCAGCCCCAGCATTTT. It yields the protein CASSEQPNQPQHF.

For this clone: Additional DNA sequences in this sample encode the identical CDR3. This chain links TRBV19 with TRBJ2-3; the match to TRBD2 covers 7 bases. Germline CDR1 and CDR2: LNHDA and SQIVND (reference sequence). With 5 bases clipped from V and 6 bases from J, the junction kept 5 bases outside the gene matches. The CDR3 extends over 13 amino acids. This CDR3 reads CASSPGGVDTQYF. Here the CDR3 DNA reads TGTGCCAGTAGTCCGGGGGGTGTGGATACGCAGTATTTT.

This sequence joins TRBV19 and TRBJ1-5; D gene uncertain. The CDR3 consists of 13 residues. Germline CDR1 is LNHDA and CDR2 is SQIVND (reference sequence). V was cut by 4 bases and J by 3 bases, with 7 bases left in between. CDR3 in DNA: TGTGCCAGTAGTAACTGGAACAATCAGCCCCAGCATTTT. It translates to CASSNWNNQPQHF. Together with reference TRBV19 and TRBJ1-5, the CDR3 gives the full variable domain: DGGITQSPKYLFRKEGQNVTLSCEQNLNHDAMYWYRQDPGQGLRLIYYSQIVNDFQKGDIAEGYSVSREKKESFPLTVTSAQKNPTAFYLCASSNWNNQPQHFGDGTRLSIL.

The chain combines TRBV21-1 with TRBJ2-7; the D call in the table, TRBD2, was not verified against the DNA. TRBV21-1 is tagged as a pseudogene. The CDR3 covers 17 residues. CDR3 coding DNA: TGTGCCAGCAGCCCCAAAGGGTCGGGCGGGAGCTCCTACGAGCAGTACTTC. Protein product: CASSPKGSGGSSYEQYF.

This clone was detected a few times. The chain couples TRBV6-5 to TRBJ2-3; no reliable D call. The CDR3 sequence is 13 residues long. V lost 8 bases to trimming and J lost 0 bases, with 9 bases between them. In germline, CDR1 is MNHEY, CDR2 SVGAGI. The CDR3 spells CASRAGSTDTQYF. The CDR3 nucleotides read TGTGCCAGCCGGGCTGGGAGCACAGATACGCAGTATTTT.

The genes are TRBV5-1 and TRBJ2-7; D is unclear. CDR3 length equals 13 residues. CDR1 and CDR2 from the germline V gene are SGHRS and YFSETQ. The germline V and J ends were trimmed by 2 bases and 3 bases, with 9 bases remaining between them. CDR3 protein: CASSFNQGYEQYF. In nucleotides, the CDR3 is TGCGCCAGCAGCTTTAACCAAGGCTACGAGCAGTACTTC.

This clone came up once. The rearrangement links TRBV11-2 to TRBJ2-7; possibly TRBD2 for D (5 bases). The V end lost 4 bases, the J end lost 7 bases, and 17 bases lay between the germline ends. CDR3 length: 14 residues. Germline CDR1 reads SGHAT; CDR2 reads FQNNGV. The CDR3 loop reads CASSSRDRSGEQYF. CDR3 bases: TGTGCCAGCAGCTCCCGGGATCGCAGTGGGGAGCAGTACTTC.

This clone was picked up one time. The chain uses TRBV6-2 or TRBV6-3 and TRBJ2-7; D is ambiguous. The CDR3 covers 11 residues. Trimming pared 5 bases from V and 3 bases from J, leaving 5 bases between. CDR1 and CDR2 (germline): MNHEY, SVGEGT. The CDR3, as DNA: TGTGCCAGCAGTCTAGACTACGAGCAGTACTTC. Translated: CASSLDYEQYF.

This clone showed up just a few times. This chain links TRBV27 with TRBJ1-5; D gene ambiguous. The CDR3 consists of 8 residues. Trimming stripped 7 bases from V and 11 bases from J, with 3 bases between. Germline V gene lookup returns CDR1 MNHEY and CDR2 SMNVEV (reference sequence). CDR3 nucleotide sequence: TGTGCCAGCAACACCCAGCATTTT. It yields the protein CASNTQHF.

The DNA of the CDR3 is TGTGCCAGCAGTTTACCCGGACAGAAGAATCAGCCCCAGCATTTT. This translates into CASSLPGQKNQPQHF. The chain employs TRBV28 and TRBJ1-5; possible D gene TRBD1, 6 bases. CDR3 length equals 15 residues. Germline V gene data show CDR1 as MDHEN and CDR2 as SYDVKM. Trimming left V 2 bases short and J 4 bases short, with 12 bases between.

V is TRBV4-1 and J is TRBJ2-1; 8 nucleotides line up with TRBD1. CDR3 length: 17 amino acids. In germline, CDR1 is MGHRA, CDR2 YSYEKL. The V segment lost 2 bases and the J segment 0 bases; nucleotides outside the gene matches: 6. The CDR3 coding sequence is TGCGCCAGCAGCCAACAACAGGGGGGCAGCTCCTACAATGAGCAGTTCTTC. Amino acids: CASSQQQGGSSYNEQFF.

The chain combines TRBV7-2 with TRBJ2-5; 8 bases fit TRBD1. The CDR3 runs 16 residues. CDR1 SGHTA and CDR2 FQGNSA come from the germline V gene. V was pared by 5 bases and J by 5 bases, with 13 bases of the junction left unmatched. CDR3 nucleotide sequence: TGTGCCAGCAGCCTAAGGACAGGGAAATCTACGGAGACCCAGTACTTC. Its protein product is CASSLRTGKSTETQYF.

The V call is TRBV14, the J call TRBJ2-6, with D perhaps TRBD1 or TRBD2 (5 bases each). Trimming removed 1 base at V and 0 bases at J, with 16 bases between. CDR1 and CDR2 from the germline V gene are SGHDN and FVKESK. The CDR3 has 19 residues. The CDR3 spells CASSQGVAGTYSGANVLTF. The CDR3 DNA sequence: TGTGCCAGCAGCCAAGGGGTAGCCGGGACCTACTCTGGGGCCAACGTCCTGACTTTC.

CDR3 bases: TGTGCCAGCAGCCTCAGGGGGAGGAACACTGAAGCTTTCTTT. This encodes CASSLRGRNTEAFF. The chain is built from TRBV28 and TRBJ1-1; 7 positions agree with TRBD1. V trimming: 6 bases; J trimming: 1 base; junction bases outside the gene matches: 5. Germline CDR1 and CDR2: MDHEN and SYDVKM. This CDR3 is 14 amino acids long. Variable domain in full (rest from reference TRBV28 and TRBJ1-1): DVKVTQSSRYLVKRTGEKVFLECVQDMDHENMFWYRQDPGLGLRLIYFSYDVKMKEKGDIPEGYSVSREKKERFSLILESASTNQTSMYLCASSLRGRNTEAFFGQGTRLTVV.

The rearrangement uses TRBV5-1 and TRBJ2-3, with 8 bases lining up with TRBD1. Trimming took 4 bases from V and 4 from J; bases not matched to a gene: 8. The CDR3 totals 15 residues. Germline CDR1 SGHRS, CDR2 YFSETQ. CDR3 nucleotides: TGCGCCAGCAGCCTACAACAGGGGGATGCAGATACGCAGTATTTT. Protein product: CASSLQQGDADTQYF.

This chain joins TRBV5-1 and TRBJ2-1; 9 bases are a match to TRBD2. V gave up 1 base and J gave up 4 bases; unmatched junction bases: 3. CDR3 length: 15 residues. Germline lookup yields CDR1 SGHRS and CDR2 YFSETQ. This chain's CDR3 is CASSLSGGRYNEQFF. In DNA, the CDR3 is TGCGCCAGCAGCTTGAGCGGGGGGAGGTACAATGAGCAGTTCTTC.

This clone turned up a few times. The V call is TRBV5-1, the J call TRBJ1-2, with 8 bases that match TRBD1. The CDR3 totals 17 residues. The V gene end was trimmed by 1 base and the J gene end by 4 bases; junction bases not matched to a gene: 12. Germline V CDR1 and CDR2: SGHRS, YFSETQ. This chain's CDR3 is CASSLRPGQGEGYGYTF. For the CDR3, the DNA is TGCGCCAGCAGCTTGAGGCCAGGACAGGGTGAGGGCTATGGCTACACCTTC. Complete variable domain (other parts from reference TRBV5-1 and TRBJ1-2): KAGVTQTPRYLIKTRGQQVTLSCSPISGHRSVSWYQQTPGQGLQFLFEYFSETQRNKGNFPGRFSGRQFSNSRSEMNVSTLELGDSALYLCASSLRPGQGEGYGYTFGSGTRLTVV.